Listed here are 22 T cell receptor beta chains from one sample, sequenced in a study of blood T cell repertoires in COVID-19. Some clones are missing from TCRdb's copy, which holds only in-frame ones; the method was immunoSEQ multiplex PCR. The sample yields approximately 36,000 clones, around 84% seen once. Sequenced: peripheral blood. The source of these receptors is a man aged 60 to 69 with COVID-19, enrolled during active disease.

The chain employs TRBV9 and TRBJ1-6, with 9 bases that match TRBD1. The CDR3 has 15 residues. V trimming: 3 bases; J trimming: 8 bases; junction bases outside the gene matches: 6. Germline CDR1 and CDR2: SGDLS and YYNGEE. The CDR3 nucleotides read TGTGCCAGCAGCGGGGGACAGGGTAGGGATTCACCCCTCCACTTT. Its translation is CASSGGQGRDSPLHF.

This clone appeared a few times. V gene TRBV30 combines with J gene TRBJ1-3; D gene uncertain. V dropped 5 bases and J dropped 3 bases, with 14 bases sitting between them. There are 14 residues in the CDR3. The germline V gene has CDR1 GTSNPN and CDR2 SVGIG (reference sequence). The CDR3 spells CAWDGSKDGNTIYF. CDR3 DNA sequence: TGTGCCTGGGACGGGAGCAAAGATGGAAACACCATATATTTT.

This chain connects TRBV13 to TRBJ2-3, with D unresolved. CDR1 is PRHDT and CDR2 is FYEKMQ in the germline V gene (reference sequence). The CDR3 covers 14 residues. V was cut by 6 bases and J by 2 bases, with 12 bases left in between. CDR3 residues: CASSDSSDTDTQYF. The CDR3, as DNA: TGTGCCAGCAGTGACTCGTCCGACACAGATACGCAGTATTTT. Using reference TRBV13 and TRBJ2-3 for the parts outside the CDR3, the full variable domain is AAGVIQSPRHLIKEKRETATLKCYPIPRHDTVYWYQQGPGQDPQFLISFYEKMQSDKGSIPDRFSAQQFSDYHSELNMSSLELGDSALYFCASSDSSDTDTQYFGPGTRLTVL.

This sequence joins TRBV10-3 and TRBJ1-1, with 7 bases identical to TRBD1. V was clipped by 3 bases and J by 0 bases; unmatched bases: 4. The CDR3 is made up of 15 amino acids. Per the germline V gene, CDR1 is ENHRY and CDR2 is SYGVKD. The CDR3 loop is CAISDGGQLNTEAFF. The DNA for the CDR3 is TGTGCCATCAGTGATGGGGGACAGTTGAACACTGAAGCTTTCTTT.

As for this clone: The sample has other DNA sequences that encode this CDR3 too. V and J are TRBV6-2 or TRBV6-3 and TRBJ1-5; D gene ambiguous. Between the trimmed V and J ends, which lost 4 bases and 0 bases, there was a span of 10 bases. Germline CDR1 and CDR2: MNHEY and SVGEGT. The CDR3 consists of 15 residues. CDR3 in amino acids: CASSSLSYSNQPQHF. For the CDR3, the DNA is TGTGCCAGCAGTTCCCTTTCGTATAGCAATCAGCCCCAGCATTTT.

The chain carries TRBV13 and TRBJ1-4; D gene uncertain. The germline gives CDR1 PRHDT, CDR2 FYEKMQ (reference sequence). Trimming took off 1 base at V and 8 bases at J, with 8 bases between the two ends. The CDR3 is made up of 13 amino acids. In DNA, the CDR3 is TGTGCCAGCAGCTTAGACCGAGGGGAAAAACTGTTTTTT. Its translation: CASSLDRGEKLFF.

The chain employs TRBV2 and TRBJ2-5; no firm D call. The CDR3 has 11 amino acids. V lost 6 bases to trimming and J lost 5 bases, with 7 bases between them. The germline CDR1 and CDR2 sequences are SNHLY and FYNNEI. CDR3 sequence: CASRDSETQYF. CDR3 coding DNA: TGTGCCAGCAGAGATAGCGAGACCCAGTACTTC.

The chain uses TRBV5-8 and TRBJ1-2, with TRBD1 identical over 7 bases. The CDR3 contains 14 residues. The J segment lost 5 bases and the V segment lost 6 bases, leaving 10 bases of the junction unmatched. The germline V gene encodes CDR1 SGHTS and CDR2 YDEGEE. The CDR3 DNA sequence: TGTGCCAGCAATTTTGCCGGGACAGTATATGGCTACACCTTC. It encodes CASNFAGTVYGYTF.

In DNA, the CDR3 is TGCAGCGGGGACAGGGTTTCCGGCTACACCTTC. Amino acids: CSGDRVSGYTF. This chain uses TRBV29-1 with TRBJ1-2; 9 bases are a match to TRBD1. Per germline, CDR1 SQVTM and CDR2 ANQGSEA. The CDR3 sequence is 11 residues long. V lost 7 bases, J lost 8 bases, and 5 bases stayed unmatched.

This chain joins TRBV28 and TRBJ1-4; D may be TRBD1 (6 bases). V lost 6 bases and J lost 4, with 12 bases in between. Germline loops: CDR1 MDHEN, CDR2 SYDVKM. The CDR3 is made up of 14 amino acids. CDR3: CASSPLGGNEKLFF. The DNA of the CDR3 is TGTGCCAGCAGCCCGCTAGGGGGTAATGAAAAACTGTTTTTT.

The chain uses TRBV2 and TRBJ1-2, with 9 bases lining up with TRBD1. Germline values: CDR1 SNHLY, CDR2 FYNNEI. V lost 7 bases to trimming and J lost 8 bases; unmatched junction nucleotides: 8. The CDR3 runs 13 residues. This CDR3 reads CASNRGQGWGYTF. Here the CDR3 DNA reads TGTGCCAGCAATAGAGGACAGGGGTGGGGCTACACCTTC. Full variable domain (missing parts from reference TRBV2 and TRBJ1-2): EPEVTQTPSHQVTQMGQEVILRCVPISNHLYFYWYRQILGQKVEFLVSFYNNEISEKSEIFDDQFSVERPDGSNFTLKIRSTKLEDSAMYFCASNRGQGWGYTFGSGTRLTVV.

The chain couples TRBV7-9 to TRBJ2-3, with 10 bases fitting TRBD2. The V gene end was trimmed by 2 bases and the J gene end by 3 bases; junction bases not matched to a gene: 2. The CDR3 sequence is 15 residues long. Germline lookup yields CDR1 SEHNR and CDR2 FQNEAQ (reference sequence). The CDR3 DNA sequence: TGTGCCAGCAGCTTACCTAGCGGGAGAACAGATACGCAGTATTTT. It is translated as CASSLPSGRTDTQYF.

This chain connects TRBV29-1 to TRBJ2-1; perhaps TRBD2 as D (6 bases). Between the trimmed V and J ends, which lost 6 bases and 2 bases, there was a span of 17 bases. This CDR3 comprises 15 residues. Germline CDR1 and CDR2: SQVTM and ANQGSEA. The CDR3 protein is CSVDPKERAYNEQFF. CDR3 coding DNA: TGCAGCGTCGACCCTAAGGAGCGGGCCTACAATGAGCAGTTCTTC.

This clone has only one observation. The chain has TRBV4-3 and TRBJ1-2; a possible D gene is TRBD1 (6 bases). V lost 4 bases and J lost 8, with 17 bases in between. The germline CDR1 and CDR2 sequences are LGHNA and YSLEER. The CDR3 covers 14 residues. The CDR3 nucleotides read TGCGCCAGCAGCCCAGACGGGGGGGCGTCAGGCTACACCTTC. It encodes CASSPDGGASGYTF.

The rearrangement joins TRBV10-3 to TRBJ2-1, with 9 bases lining up with TRBD2. The CDR3 runs 14 residues. Looked up from germline, CDR1 is ENHRY and CDR2 is SYGVKD. Losses at the gene ends were 5 bases for V and 6 bases for J; bases not matched to a gene: 5. The CDR3 sequence: CAISRAGGVNEQFF. The CDR3 DNA sequence: TGTGCCATCAGTCGAGCGGGAGGCGTCAATGAGCAGTTCTTC.

The chain uses TRBV5-8 and TRBJ1-5; D not resolved. Germline CDR1 reads SGHTS; CDR2 reads YDEGEE. V shed 0 bases and J shed 3 bases, with 7 bases lying between them. The CDR3 is 14 amino acids. The CDR3 reads CASSLEHNNQPQHF. CDR3 DNA: TGTGCCAGCAGCTTGGAACACAACAATCAGCCCCAGCATTTT.

This chain links TRBV5-1 with TRBJ1-2; D might be TRBD1 (5 bases). Trimming left V 0 bases short and J 4 bases short, with 16 bases between. Germline CDR1 and CDR2: SGHRS and YFSETQ. CDR3 length: 16 residues. Here the CDR3 DNA reads TGCGCCAGCAGCTTGGATCCAGGGCACACAACCTATGGCTACACCTTC. Translation: CASSLDPGHTTYGYTF.

The chain employs TRBV10-1 and TRBJ2-2; the match to TRBD2 covers 9 bases. The V gene's germline CDR1 is WNHNN and CDR2 SYGVQD (reference sequence). The CDR3 runs 15 residues. With 2 bases clipped from V and 3 bases from J, the junction kept 1 base outside the gene matches. The chain's CDR3 is CASSEGGRDTGELFF. In DNA, the CDR3 is TGCGCCAGCAGTGAGGGCGGGAGGGACACCGGGGAGCTGTTTTTT.

V and J are TRBV2 and TRBJ1-6; D is unclear. Germline CDR1 is SNHLY and CDR2 is FYNNEI. The CDR3 length is 15 residues. V was trimmed by 7 bases and J by 8 bases, leaving 18 bases between them. CDR3 protein: CASIPLGGRDSPLHF. The CDR3 DNA sequence: TGTGCCAGCATCCCACTGGGAGGGAGGGATTCACCCCTCCACTTT. Filled out from reference TRBV2 and TRBJ1-6, the complete variable domain reads EPEVTQTPSHQVTQMGQEVILRCVPISNHLYFYWYRQILGQKVEFLVSFYNNEISEKSEIFDDQFSVERPDGSNFTLKIRSTKLEDSAMYFCASIPLGGRDSPLHFGNGTRLTVT.

The rearrangement links TRBV24-1 to TRBJ2-1; 8 nucleotides line up with TRBD1. Germline trimming cut 3 bases from V and 7 bases from J; bases unmatched to any gene: 16. The germline gives CDR1 KGHDR, CDR2 SFDVKD. The CDR3 is 18 residues long. CDR3 in amino acids: CATSDTRPRTGSGNEQFF. CDR3 DNA sequence: TGTGCCACCAGTGATACTCGTCCTCGGACAGGGAGTGGGAATGAGCAGTTCTTC.

This rearrangement joins TRBV18 to TRBJ1-3; 7 bases map to TRBD1. V shed 3 bases, J shed 2 bases, and the junction held 1 base outside the gene matches. The CDR3 covers 14 residues. Germline CDR1 KGHSH, CDR2 LQKENI. The CDR3 DNA is TGTGCCAGCTCACCCAGGGGGACTGGAAACACCATATATTTT. Its protein is CASSPRGTGNTIYF.

The CDR3 loop is CATSSRGGWETQYF. DNA for the CDR3: TGTGCCACCAGCTCTCGGGGGGGCTGGGAGACCCAGTACTTC. The chain combines TRBV15 with TRBJ2-5, with 8 bases aligning to TRBD2. The germline CDR1 and CDR2 sequences are LNHNV and YYDKDF (reference sequence). The ends lost 5 bases at V and 5 bases at J; junction bases unmatched: 7. The CDR3 consists of 14 residues.